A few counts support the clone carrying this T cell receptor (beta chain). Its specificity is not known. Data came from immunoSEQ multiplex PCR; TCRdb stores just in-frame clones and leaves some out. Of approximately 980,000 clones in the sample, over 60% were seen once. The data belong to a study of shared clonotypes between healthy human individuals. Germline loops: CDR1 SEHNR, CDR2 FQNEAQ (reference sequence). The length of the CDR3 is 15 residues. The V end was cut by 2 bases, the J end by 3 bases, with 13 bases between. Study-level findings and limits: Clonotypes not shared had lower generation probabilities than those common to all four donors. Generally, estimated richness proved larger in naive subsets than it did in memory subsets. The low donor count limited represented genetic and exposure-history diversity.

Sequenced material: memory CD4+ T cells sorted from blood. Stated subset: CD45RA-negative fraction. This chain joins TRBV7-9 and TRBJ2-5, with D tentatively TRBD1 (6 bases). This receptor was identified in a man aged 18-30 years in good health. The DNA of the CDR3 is TGTGCCAGCAGCTTACGGACAGTCAATAAAGAGACCCAGTACTTC. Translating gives CASSLRTVNKETQYF.